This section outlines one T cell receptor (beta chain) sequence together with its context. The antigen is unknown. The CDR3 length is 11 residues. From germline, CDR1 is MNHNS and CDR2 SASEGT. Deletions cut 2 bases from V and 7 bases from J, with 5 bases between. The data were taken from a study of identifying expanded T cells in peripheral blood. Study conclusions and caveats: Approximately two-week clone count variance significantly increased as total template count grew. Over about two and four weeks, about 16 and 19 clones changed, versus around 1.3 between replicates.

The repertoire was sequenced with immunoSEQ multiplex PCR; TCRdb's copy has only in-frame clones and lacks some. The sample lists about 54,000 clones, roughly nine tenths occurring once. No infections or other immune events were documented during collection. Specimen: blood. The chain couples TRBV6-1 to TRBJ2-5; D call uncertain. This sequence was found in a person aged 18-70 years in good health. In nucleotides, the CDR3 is TGTGCCAGCAGTGAATCTGTGACCCAGTACTTC. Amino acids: CASSESVTQYF.